This entry is about one TCR beta chain. Per the study methods: Quantification of nucleated cells was approximated via reference gene primer amplification. Some clones are missing from TCRdb's copy, which holds only in-frame ones; the method was immunoSEQ multiplex PCR. For V, J and clone size, that table is used; D and trimming come from the DNA. Of tens of thousands of clones in the sample, roughly 80% were seen once. These data are taken from a study of blood T cell repertoires in COVID-19. Material: peripheral blood. This receptor was taken from an elderly man with active COVID-19.

The CDR3 sequence: CASSTPLDRGDGYTF. The CDR3 DNA reads as TGTGCCAGCAGCACTCCACTGGACAGGGGGGATGGCTACACCTTC. V is TRBV5-4 and J is TRBJ1-2, with TRBD1 matching over 10 bases. This CDR3 has 15 amino acids. Germline V gene lookup returns CDR1 SGHNT and CDR2 YYREEE (reference sequence). J gave up 6 bases and V 4 bases, and 9 bases lay outside the gene matches. Looking up the rest from reference TRBV5-4 and TRBJ1-2 gives the full variable domain: ETGVTQSPTHLIKTRGQQVTLRCSSQSGHNTVSWYQQALGQGPQFIFQYYREEENGRGNFPPRFSGLQFPNYSSELNVNALELDDSALYLCASSTPLDRGDGYTFGSGTRLTVV.